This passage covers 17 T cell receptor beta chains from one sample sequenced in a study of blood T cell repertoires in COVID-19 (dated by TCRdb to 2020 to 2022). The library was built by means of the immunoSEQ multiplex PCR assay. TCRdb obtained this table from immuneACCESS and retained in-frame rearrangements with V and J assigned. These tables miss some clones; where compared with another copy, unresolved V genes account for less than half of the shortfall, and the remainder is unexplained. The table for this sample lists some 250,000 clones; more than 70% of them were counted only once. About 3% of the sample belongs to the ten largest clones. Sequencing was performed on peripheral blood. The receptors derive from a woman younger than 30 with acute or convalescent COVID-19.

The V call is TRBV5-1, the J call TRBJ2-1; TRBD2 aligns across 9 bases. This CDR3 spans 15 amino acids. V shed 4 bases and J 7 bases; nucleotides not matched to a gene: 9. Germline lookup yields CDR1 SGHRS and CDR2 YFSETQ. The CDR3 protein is CASSPRQREDNEQFF. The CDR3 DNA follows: TGCGCCAGCAGCCCCCGGCAGCGGGAGGATAATGAGCAGTTCTTC.

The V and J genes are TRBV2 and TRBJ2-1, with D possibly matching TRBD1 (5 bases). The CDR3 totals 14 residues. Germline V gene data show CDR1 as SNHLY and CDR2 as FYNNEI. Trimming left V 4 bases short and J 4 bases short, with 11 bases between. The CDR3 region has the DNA TGTGCCAGCAGTGCCCAGGACAAGTACAATGAGCAGTTCTTC. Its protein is CASSAQDKYNEQFF.

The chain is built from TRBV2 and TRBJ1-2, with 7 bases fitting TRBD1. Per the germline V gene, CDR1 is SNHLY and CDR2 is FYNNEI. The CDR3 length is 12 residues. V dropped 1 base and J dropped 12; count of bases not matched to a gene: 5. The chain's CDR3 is CASSEGGTVNTF. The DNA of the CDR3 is TGTGCCAGCAGTGAAGGGGGGACAGTGAACACCTTC.

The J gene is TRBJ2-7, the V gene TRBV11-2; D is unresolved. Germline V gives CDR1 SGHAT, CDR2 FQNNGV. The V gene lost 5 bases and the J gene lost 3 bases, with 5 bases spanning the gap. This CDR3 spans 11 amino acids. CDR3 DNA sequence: TGTGCCAGCAGCCCCAGCTACGAGCAGTACTTC. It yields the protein CASSPSYEQYF.

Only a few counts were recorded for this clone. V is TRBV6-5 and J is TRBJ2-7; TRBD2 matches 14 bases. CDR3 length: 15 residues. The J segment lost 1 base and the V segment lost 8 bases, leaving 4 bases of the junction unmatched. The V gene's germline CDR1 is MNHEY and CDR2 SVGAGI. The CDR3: CASGRTSGGSYEQYF. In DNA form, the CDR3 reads TGTGCCAGCGGGCGGACTAGCGGGGGGTCCTACGAGCAGTACTTC.

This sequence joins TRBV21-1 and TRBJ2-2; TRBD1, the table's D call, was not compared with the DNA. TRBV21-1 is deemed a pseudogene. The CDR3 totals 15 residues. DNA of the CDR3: TGTGCCAGCCCTTGGACAGGGGTTTTTACCGGGGAGCTGTTTTTT. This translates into CASPWTGVFTGELFF.

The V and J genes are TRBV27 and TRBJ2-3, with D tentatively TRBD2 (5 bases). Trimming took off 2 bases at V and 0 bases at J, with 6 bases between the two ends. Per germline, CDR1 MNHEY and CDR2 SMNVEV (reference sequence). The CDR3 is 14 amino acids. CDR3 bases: TGTGCCAGCAGTTTAACGGGAAGCACAGATACGCAGTATTTT. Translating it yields CASSLTGSTDTQYF.

CDR3 residues: CASSFTSGASTDTQYF. DNA of the CDR3: TGTGCCAGCAGTTTCACTAGCGGGGCTAGCACAGATACGCAGTATTTT. The chain recombines TRBV6-2 or TRBV6-3 with TRBJ2-3; 10 bases are a match to TRBD2. CDR1 is MNHEY and CDR2 is SVGEGT in the germline V gene. V shed 4 bases, J shed 0 bases, and the junction held 4 bases outside the gene matches. The CDR3 covers 16 residues.

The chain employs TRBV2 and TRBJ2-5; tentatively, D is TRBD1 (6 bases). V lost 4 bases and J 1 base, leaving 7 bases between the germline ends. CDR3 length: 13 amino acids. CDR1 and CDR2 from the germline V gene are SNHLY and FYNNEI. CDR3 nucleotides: TGTGCCAGCAGTGTGGACAGCCAAGAGACCCAGTACTTC. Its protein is CASSVDSQETQYF.

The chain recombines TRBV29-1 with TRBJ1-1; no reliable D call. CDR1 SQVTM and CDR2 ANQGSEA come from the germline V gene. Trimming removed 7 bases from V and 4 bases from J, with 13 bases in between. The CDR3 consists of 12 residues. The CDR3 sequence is CSATETSTEAFF. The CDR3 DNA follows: TGCAGCGCCACCGAGACAAGCACTGAAGCTTTCTTT.

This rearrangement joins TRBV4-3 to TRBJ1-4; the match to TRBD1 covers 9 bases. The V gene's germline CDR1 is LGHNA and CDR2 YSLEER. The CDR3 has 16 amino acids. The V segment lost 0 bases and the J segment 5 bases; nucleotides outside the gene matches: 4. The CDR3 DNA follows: TGCGCCAGCAGCCAAGATCGAGGGACAGGGAATGAAAAACTGTTTTTT. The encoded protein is CASSQDRGTGNEKLFF.

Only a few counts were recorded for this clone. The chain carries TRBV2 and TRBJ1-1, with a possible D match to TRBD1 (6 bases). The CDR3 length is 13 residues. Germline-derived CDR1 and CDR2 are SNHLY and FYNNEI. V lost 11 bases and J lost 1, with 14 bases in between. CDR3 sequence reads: CAGGTQGNTEAFF. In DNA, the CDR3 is TGTGCCGGGGGAACACAGGGGAACACTGAAGCTTTCTTT. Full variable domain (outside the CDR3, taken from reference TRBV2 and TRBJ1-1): EPEVTQTPSHQVTQMGQEVILRCVPISNHLYFYWYRQILGQKVEFLVSFYNNEISEKSEIFDDQFSVERPDGSNFTLKIRSTKLEDSAMYFCAGGTQGNTEAFFGQGTRLTVV.

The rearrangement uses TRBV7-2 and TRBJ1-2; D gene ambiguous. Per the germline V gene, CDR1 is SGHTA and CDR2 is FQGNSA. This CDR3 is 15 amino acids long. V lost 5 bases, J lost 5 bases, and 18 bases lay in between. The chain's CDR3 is CASSRAGGLRYGYTF. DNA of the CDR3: TGTGCCAGCAGCAGAGCAGGCGGGCTCCGGTATGGCTACACCTTC.

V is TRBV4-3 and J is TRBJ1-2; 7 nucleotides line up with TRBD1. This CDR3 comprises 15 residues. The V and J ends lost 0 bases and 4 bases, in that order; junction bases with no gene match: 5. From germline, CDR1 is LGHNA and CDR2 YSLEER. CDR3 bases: TGCGCCAGCAGCCAAGATGGGGACAGAGGCTATGGCTACACCTTC. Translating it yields CASSQDGDRGYGYTF.

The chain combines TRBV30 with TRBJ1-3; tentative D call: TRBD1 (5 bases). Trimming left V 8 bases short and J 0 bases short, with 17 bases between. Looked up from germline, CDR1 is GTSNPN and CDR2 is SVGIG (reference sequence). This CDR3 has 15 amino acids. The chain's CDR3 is CAGHPRRSSGNTIYF. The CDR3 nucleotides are TGTGCCGGACACCCAAGACGGAGCTCTGGAAACACCATATATTTT.

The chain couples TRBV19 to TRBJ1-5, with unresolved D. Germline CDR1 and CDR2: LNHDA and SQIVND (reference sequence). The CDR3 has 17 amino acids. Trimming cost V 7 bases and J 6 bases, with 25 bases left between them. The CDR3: CASTHYASSSVGQPQHF. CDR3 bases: TGTGCCAGTACCCACTATGCCAGTTCGTCGGTTGGTCAGCCCCAGCATTTT.

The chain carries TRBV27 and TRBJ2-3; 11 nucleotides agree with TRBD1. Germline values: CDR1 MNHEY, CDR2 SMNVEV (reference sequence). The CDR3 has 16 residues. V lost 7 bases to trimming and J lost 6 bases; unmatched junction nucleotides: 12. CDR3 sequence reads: CASTSIAGQGDDTQYF. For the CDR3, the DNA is TGTGCCAGCACCTCTATCGCGGGACAGGGGGACGATACGCAGTATTTT.